Listed here are 8 T cell receptor beta chains from one sample, sequenced in a study of blood T cell repertoires in COVID-19. Clones were read by immunoSEQ multiplex PCR, and TCRdb kept only the in-frame ones, dropping some. The sample lists some 40,000 clones, more than 85% seen once, with 4.5% to 7% in the top ten. Sample: peripheral blood. These receptor sequences come from an elderly woman with acute or convalescent COVID-19.

The chain couples TRBV11-2 to TRBJ2-3; 8 bases are a match to TRBD2. Germline V gene lookup returns CDR1 SGHAT and CDR2 FQNNGV. With V trimmed by 2 bases and J by 4 bases, 5 bases remained unmatched. The CDR3 length is 15 residues. CDR3 bases: TGTGCCAGCAGCTTACTAGCGGGTCTATCAGATACGCAGTATTTT. Translated, it gives CASSLLAGLSDTQYF.

This clone came up once. The CDR3 protein is CASSLRRAYEQYF. The CDR3 DNA is TGTGCCAGCAGTTTACGGAGGGCCTACGAGCAGTACTTC. This sequence joins TRBV27 and TRBJ2-7, with D possibly matching TRBD2 (6 bases). The germline V and J ends were trimmed by 2 bases and 2 bases, with 7 bases remaining between them. Germline V gene lookup returns CDR1 MNHEY and CDR2 SMNVEV (reference sequence). The CDR3 contains 13 residues.

The gene calls are TRBV4-2 and TRBJ1-2; D not resolved. V was clipped by 2 bases and J by 6 bases, with 13 bases between them. CDR1 is LGHNA and CDR2 is YNFKEQ in the germline V gene. The CDR3 runs to 14 residues. DNA of the CDR3: TGTGCCAGCAGCCAAAACCGGGAGGGAAATGGCTACACCTTC. Encoded protein: CASSQNREGNGYTF.

The J gene is TRBJ1-3, the V gene TRBV18; TRBD1 might be the D (5 bases). Germline V lookup: CDR1 KGHSH, CDR2 LQKENI. The CDR3 is 18 amino acids. Trimming left V 2 bases short and J 0 bases short, with 17 bases between. The CDR3 DNA follows: TGTGCCAGCTCACCAAATGTGCCCAGGGTAGACTCTGGAAACACCATATATTTT. As protein: CASSPNVPRVDSGNTIYF.

Here the CDR3 DNA reads TGTGCCACCAGCAGAGAGGCTAGCGGGGGGCTCTCCTACGAGCAGTACTTC. As protein: CATSREASGGLSYEQYF. The V call is TRBV15, the J call TRBJ2-7, with 11 bases aligning to TRBD2. CDR1 is LNHNV, CDR2 YYDKDF, per germline (reference sequence). This CDR3 is built from 17 residues. Trimming removed 0 bases from V and 0 bases from J; junction bases left unmatched: 4.

This chain links TRBV29-1 with TRBJ2-3, with TRBD1 identical over 10 bases. The V and J ends lost 6 bases and 2 bases, in that order; junction bases with no gene match: 5. The CDR3 spans 14 residues. Germline-derived CDR1 and CDR2 are SQVTM and ANQGSEA. The CDR3 protein is CSVSGTGDTDTQYF. CDR3 bases: TGCAGCGTATCCGGGACAGGGGACACAGATACGCAGTATTTT.

The genes are TRBV7-2 and TRBJ2-3, with D uncertain. Trimming shortened V by 3 bases and J by 0 bases, and 10 bases separated the two germline ends. There are 15 residues in the CDR3. Germline-derived CDR1 and CDR2 are SGHTA and FQGNSA. In DNA form, the CDR3 reads TGTGCCAGCAGCTTGGCAGTAGCTAGCACAGATACGCAGTATTTT. Translation: CASSLAVASTDTQYF.

The chain is built from TRBV18 and TRBJ2-2, with 7 bases matching TRBD2. V gave up 0 bases and J gave up 3 bases; unmatched junction bases: 4. The CDR3 has 16 residues. Germline V CDR1 and CDR2: KGHSH, LQKENI. The CDR3 here is CASSPPAGYHTGELFF. DNA of the CDR3: TGTGCCAGCTCACCACCAGCGGGGTACCACACCGGGGAGCTGTTTTTT.